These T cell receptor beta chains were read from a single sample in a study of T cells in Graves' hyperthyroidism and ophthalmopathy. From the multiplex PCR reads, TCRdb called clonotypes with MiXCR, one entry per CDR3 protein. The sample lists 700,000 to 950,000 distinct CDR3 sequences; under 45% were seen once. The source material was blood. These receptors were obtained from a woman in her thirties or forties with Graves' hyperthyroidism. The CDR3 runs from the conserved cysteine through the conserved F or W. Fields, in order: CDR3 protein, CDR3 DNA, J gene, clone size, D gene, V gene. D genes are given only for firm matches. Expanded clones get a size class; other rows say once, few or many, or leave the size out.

CDR3: CASSPLSGGWETQYF
DNA: TGTGCCAGCAGCCCCCTGTCGGGGGGCTGGGAGACCCAGTACTTC
J: TRBJ2-5
size: few
D: .
V: TRBV7-2

CDR3: CSARDLAGDYSPYEQYF
DNA: TGCAGTGCTAGAGATCTAGCGGGGGACTACAGCCCCTACGAGCAGTACTTC
J: TRBJ2-7
size: .
D: TRBD2
V: TRBV20-1

CDR3: CSGEEALSGNTIYF
DNA: TGCAGTGGGGAAGAGGCCCTCTCTGGAAACACCATATATTTT
J: TRBJ1-3
size: .
D: .
V: TRBV20-1

CDR3: CASSSLLAGPYEQYF
DNA: TGTGCCAGCAGTTCACTACTAGCGGGACCCTACGAGCAGTACTTC
J: TRBJ2-7
size: .
D: TRBD2
V: TRBV12-3/TRBV12-4

CDR3: CATQAGGYEQYF
DNA: TGTGCCACCCAGGCAGGGGGTTACGAGCAGTACTTC
J: TRBJ2-7
size: .
D: TRBD1
V: TRBV10-3

CDR3: CANTATSGSYEQYF
DNA: TGTGCTAACACCGCGACTAGCGGATCCTACGAGCAGTACTTC
J: TRBJ2-7
size: .
D: TRBD2
V: TRBV10-3

CDR3: CSVERSGLGTEAFF
DNA: TGCAGCGTTGAAAGGTCAGGGTTGGGCACTGAAGCTTTCTTT
J: TRBJ1-1
size: many
D: .
V: TRBV29-1

CDR3: CASSRDGTDYGYTF
DNA: TGCGCCAGCAGCCGGGACGGTACCGACTATGGCTACACCTTC
J: TRBJ1-2
size: .
D: .
V: TRBV4-1

CDR3: CASSWLAVPTSEAFF
DNA: TGTGCCAGCAGCTGGTTGGCAGTTCCTACCTCTGAAGCTTTCTTT
J: TRBJ1-1
size: .
D: .
V: TRBV11-2

CDR3: CASSQVLGRQETQYF
DNA: TGTGCCAGCAGCCAGGTTTTGGGCCGACAAGAGACCCAGTACTTC
J: TRBJ2-5
size: many
D: .
V: TRBV7-6

CDR3: CASSRRTDTYEQYF
DNA: TGTGCCAGTAGTCGTAGAACAGACACCTACGAGCAGTACTTC
J: TRBJ2-7
size: .
D: .
V: TRBV19

CDR3: CASSPTGGLAGQETQYF
DNA: TGTGCCAGCAGCCCCACCGGCGGACTAGCGGGGCAAGAGACCCAGTACTTC
J: TRBJ2-5
size: .
D: TRBD2
V: TRBV7-9

CDR3: CASSAYLPGDGYTF
DNA: TGTGCCAGCAGCGCGTATTTGCCAGGTGATGGCTACACCTTC
J: TRBJ1-2
size: few
D: .
V: TRBV9

CDR3: CASSWGFEAFF
DNA: TGTGCCAGCAGCTGGGGCTTTGAAGCTTTCTTT
J: TRBJ1-1
size: .
D: .
V: TRBV11-3

CDR3: CASSEALAGGSETQYF
DNA: TGTGCCAGCAGTGAAGCGCTAGCGGGGGGGTCCGAGACCCAGTACTTC
J: TRBJ2-5
size: few
D: TRBD2
V: TRBV6-1

CDR3: CAISEDTGKQETQYF
DNA: TGTGCCATCAGTGAGGATACGGGAAAACAAGAGACCCAGTACTTC
J: TRBJ2-5
size: many
D: .
V: TRBV10-3

CDR3: CASSLGAWTGANYGYTF
DNA: TGTGCCAGCAGTTTAGGAGCGTGGACAGGGGCTAACTATGGCTACACCTTC
J: TRBJ1-2
size: few
D: TRBD1
V: TRBV12-3/TRBV12-4

CDR3: CASRETNQPQHF
DNA: TGTGCCAGCAGGGAAACTAATCAGCCCCAGCATTTT
J: TRBJ1-5
size: many
D: .
V: TRBV6-2/TRBV6-3

CDR3: CASSLGTGELLF
DNA: TGTGCCAGCAGTTTAGGCACCGGGGAGCTGCTTTTT
J: TRBJ2-2
size: .
D: .
V: TRBV12-3/TRBV12-4

CDR3: CASSQGQGRDTEAFF
DNA: TGCGCCAGCAGCCAAGGGCAGGGGAGGGACACTGAAGCTTTCTTT
J: TRBJ1-1
size: many
D: .
V: TRBV4-1

CDR3: CASSLQTGNTGELFF
DNA: TGTGCCAGCAGCTTACAGACGGGGAACACCGGGGAGCTGTTTTTT
J: TRBJ2-2
size: few
D: .
V: TRBV7-2

CDR3: CASSEGSQETQYF
DNA: TGCGCCAGCAGTGAGGGGAGCCAAGAGACCCAGTACTTC
J: TRBJ2-5
size: many
D: .
V: TRBV10-1

CDR3: CSAPKIHGIPYGYTF
DNA: TGCAGTGCCCCAAAGATTCATGGGATACCCTATGGCTACACCTTC
J: TRBJ1-2
size: .
D: .
V: TRBV20-1

CDR3: CSVSGGTETQYF
DNA: TGCAGCGTTAGCGGGGGGACGGAGACCCAGTACTTC
J: TRBJ2-5
size: .
D: TRBD2
V: TRBV29-1

CDR3: CASSVSPGDQYF
DNA: TGTGCCAGCAGCGTGTCCCCCGGCGACCAGTACTTC
J: TRBJ2-5
size: many
D: .
V: TRBV6-5

CDR3: CASTSDDQPQHF
DNA: TGTGCCAGTACCTCGGACGATCAGCCCCAGCATTTT
J: TRBJ1-5
size: many
D: .
V: TRBV19

CDR3: CASSYSTGLGEKLFF
DNA: TGTGCCAGCAGTTACTCGACGGGCCTAGGGGAAAAACTGTTTTTT
J: TRBJ1-4
size: few
D: .
V: TRBV7-9

CDR3: CASSSGLRMAF
DNA: TGTGCCAGCAGCTCCGGGCTCCGGATGGCTTTT
J: TRBJ1-5
size: few
D: .
V: TRBV7-9

CDR3: CASSLDRDSTSPLHF
DNA: TGCGCCAGCAGCCTCGATCGGGACAGCACTTCACCCCTCCACTTT
J: TRBJ1-6
size: few
D: TRBD1
V: TRBV4-3

CDR3: CASRERNTIYF
DNA: TGTGCCAGCAGGGAACGGAACACCATATATTTT
J: TRBJ1-3
size: .
D: .
V: TRBV28

CDR3: CSAREDRGDQPQHF
DNA: TGCAGTGCTAGGGAGGACAGGGGCGATCAGCCCCAGCATTTT
J: TRBJ1-5
size: .
D: TRBD1
V: TRBV20-1

CDR3: CASSPAGGRGQPQHF
DNA: TGTGCCAGCAGCCCCGCGGGGGGGAGAGGTCAGCCCCAGCATTTT
J: TRBJ1-5
size: .
D: .
V: TRBV6-5

CDR3: CSAGGDTEAFF
DNA: TGCAGCGCCGGGGGGGACACTGAAGCTTTCTTT
J: TRBJ1-1
size: many
D: .
V: TRBV29-1

CDR3: CAISASGTYWVGEQYF
DNA: TGTGCCATCAGTGCAAGCGGAACTTACTGGGTCGGCGAGCAGTACTTC
J: TRBJ2-7
size: many
D: .
V: TRBV10-3

CDR3: CASSFRAGGGAFF
DNA: TGTGCCAGCAGTTTTCGGGCAGGTGGCGGAGCTTTCTTT
J: TRBJ1-1
size: .
D: .
V: TRBV12-3/TRBV12-4

CDR3: CASSYSRDGNTIYF
DNA: TGTGCCAGCAGTTACTCAAGGGACGGAAACACCATATATTTT
J: TRBJ1-3
size: .
D: .
V: TRBV6-5

CDR3: CATSDGYRWTGIGNTIYF
DNA: TGTGCCACCAGTGATGGCTACCGCTGGACAGGGATTGGAAACACCATATATTTT
J: TRBJ1-3
size: few
D: TRBD1
V: TRBV24-1

CDR3: CASTRAGGNEQFF
DNA: TGTGCCAGTACTCGGGCAGGGGGCAATGAGCAGTTCTTC
J: TRBJ2-1
size: .
D: TRBD1
V: TRBV19

CDR3: CASSLDRRREQFF
DNA: TGTGCCAGCAGCTTAGATAGGAGGCGGGAGCAGTTCTTC
J: TRBJ2-1
size: .
D: .
V: TRBV7-2

CDR3: CASSEAAGGEQYF
DNA: TGTGCCAGCAGCGAGGCGGCGGGAGGGGAGCAGTACTTC
J: TRBJ2-7
size: few
D: TRBD2
V: TRBV7-9

CDR3: CASSLEDTHQPQHF
DNA: TGTGCCAGCAGCTTAGAAGACACGCATCAGCCCCAGCATTTT
J: TRBJ1-5
size: .
D: .
V: TRBV7-9